The text below deals with one T cell receptor (beta chain). These data belong to a study of glioma-infiltrating T cells after dendritic cell vaccination. About the study: Patients received three intradermal dendritic cell vaccine injections at biweekly intervals.

Input was approximately 1.8 ug genomic DNA, or all available if less. Sequencing used immunoSEQ multiplex PCR; TCRdb keeps in-frame clones, though not all of them. The table includes fewer than 90,000 clones, roughly 80% detected once. CDR1 and CDR2 from the germline V gene are MNHEY and SVGAGI. The germline V and J ends were trimmed by 7 bases and 0 bases, with 7 bases remaining between them. This CDR3 contains 12 residues. Indicated time point: after dendritic cell vaccination, including at tumor progression/relapse. All glioblastoma patients lacked an isocitrate dehydrogenase mutation. The material was blood, obtained after dendritic cell vaccination. The J gene is TRBJ2-7, the V gene TRBV6-5; D is uncertain. The sequence was obtained from a human donor with glioblastoma. The DNA of the CDR3 is TGTGCCAGCACCGCGAGCTCCTACGAGCAGTACTTC. Translating gives CASTASSYEQYF.